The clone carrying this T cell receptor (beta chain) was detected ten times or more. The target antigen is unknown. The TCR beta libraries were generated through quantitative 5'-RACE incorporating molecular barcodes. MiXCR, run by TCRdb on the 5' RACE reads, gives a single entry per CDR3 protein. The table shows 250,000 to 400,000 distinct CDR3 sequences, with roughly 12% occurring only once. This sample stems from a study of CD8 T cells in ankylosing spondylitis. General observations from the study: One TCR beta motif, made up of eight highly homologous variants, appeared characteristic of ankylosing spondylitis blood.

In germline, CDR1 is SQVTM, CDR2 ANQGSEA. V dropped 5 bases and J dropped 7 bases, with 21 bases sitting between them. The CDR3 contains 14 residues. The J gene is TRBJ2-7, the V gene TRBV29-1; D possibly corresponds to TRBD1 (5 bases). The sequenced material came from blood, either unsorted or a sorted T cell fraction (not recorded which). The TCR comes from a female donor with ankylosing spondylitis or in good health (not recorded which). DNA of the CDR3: TGCAGCGTTTATAGTAGTCACAGGTCCGGGGAGCAGTACTTC. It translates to CSVYSSHRSGEQYF.